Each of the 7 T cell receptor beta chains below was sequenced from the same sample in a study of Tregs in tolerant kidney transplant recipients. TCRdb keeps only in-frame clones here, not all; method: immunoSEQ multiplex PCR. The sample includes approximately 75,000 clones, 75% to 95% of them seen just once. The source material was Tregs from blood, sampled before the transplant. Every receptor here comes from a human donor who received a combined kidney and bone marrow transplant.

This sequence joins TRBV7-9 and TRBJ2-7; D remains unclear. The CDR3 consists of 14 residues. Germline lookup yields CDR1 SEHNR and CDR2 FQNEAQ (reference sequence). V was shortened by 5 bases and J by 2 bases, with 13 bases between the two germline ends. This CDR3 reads CASSTLGFTYEQYF. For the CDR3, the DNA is TGTGCCAGCAGCACCCTAGGATTTACCTACGAGCAGTACTTC.

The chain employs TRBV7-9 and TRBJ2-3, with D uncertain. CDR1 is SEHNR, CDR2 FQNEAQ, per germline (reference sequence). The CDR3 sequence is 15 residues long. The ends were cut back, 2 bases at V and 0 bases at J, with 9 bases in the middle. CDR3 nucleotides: TGTGCCAGCAGCTTATCGATGTTCAGCACAGATACGCAGTATTTT. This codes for CASSLSMFSTDTQYF. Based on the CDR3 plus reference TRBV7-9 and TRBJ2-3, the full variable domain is DTGVSQNPRHKITKRGQNVTFRCDPISEHNRLYWYRQTLGQGPEFLTYFQNEAQLEKSRLLSDRFSAERPKGSFSTLEIQRTEQGDSAMYLCASSLSMFSTDTQYFGPGTRLTVL.

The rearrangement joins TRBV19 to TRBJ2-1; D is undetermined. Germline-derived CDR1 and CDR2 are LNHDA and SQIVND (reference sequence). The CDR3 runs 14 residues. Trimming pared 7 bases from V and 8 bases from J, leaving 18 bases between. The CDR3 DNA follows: TGTGCCAGTACAAAAAGTGGGATGAGTTATGAGCAGTTCTTC. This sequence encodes CASTKSGMSYEQFF.

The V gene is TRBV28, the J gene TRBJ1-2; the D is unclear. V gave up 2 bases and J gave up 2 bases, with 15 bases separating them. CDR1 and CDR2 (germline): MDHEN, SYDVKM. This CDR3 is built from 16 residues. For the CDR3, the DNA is TGTGCCAGCAGTTTAATAAGCGTGGCAGGCAACTATGGCTACACCTTC. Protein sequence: CASSLISVAGNYGYTF.

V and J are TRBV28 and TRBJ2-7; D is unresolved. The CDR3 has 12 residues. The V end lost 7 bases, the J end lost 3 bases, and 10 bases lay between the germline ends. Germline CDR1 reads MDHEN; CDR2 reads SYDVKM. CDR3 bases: TGTGCCAGCACAGCGTCCCTCTACGAGCAGTACTTC. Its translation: CASTASLYEQYF.

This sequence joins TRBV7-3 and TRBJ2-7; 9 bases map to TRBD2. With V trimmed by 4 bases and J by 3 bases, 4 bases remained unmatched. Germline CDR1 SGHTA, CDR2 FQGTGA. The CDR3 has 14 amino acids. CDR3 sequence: CASSSSGAYYEQYF. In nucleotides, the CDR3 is TGTGCCAGCAGCTCTAGCGGGGCTTACTACGAGCAGTACTTC.

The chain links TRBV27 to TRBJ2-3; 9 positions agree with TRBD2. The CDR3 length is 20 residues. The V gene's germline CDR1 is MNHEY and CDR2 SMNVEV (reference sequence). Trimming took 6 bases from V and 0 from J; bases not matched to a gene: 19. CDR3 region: CASRRRGLAGVLMSTDTQYF. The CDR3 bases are TGTGCCAGCAGACGACGCGGGTTAGCGGGAGTCCTCATGAGCACAGATACGCAGTATTTT.